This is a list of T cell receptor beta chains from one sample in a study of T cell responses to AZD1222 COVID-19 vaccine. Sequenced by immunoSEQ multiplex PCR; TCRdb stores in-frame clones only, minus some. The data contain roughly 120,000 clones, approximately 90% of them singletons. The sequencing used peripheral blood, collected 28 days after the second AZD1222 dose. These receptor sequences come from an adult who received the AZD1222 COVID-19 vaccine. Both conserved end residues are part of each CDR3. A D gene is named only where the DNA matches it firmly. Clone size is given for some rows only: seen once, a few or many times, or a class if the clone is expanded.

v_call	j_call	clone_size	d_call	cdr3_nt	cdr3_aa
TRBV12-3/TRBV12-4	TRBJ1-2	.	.	TGTGCCAGCAGTTCCATTCTCTATGGCTACACCTTC	CASSSILYGYTF
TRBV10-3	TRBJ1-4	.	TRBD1	TGTGCCATCAGCCCCGGGACAGGGTATGAAAAACTGTTTTTT	CAISPGTGYEKLFF
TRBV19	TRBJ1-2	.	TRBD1	TGTGCCAGTCGCGTAGGTTGGGACAGGGCTGGCTACACCTTC	CASRVGWDRAGYTF
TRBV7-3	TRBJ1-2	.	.	TGTGCCAGCAGCTTGGACGGGAACTATGGCTACACCTTC	CASSLDGNYGYTF
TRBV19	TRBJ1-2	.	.	TGTGCCAGTAGTATAGTCAGCAACTATGGCTACACCTTC	CASSIVSNYGYTF
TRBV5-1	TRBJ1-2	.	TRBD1	TGCGCCAGCAGCTTGGAGGTCGACAGGGTAGGCGGCTACACCTTC	CASSLEVDRVGGYTF
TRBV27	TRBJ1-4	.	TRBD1	TGTGCCAGCAGCCAGGGACAGGGAGGGTGGAATGAAAAACTGTTTTTT	CASSQGQGGWNEKLFF
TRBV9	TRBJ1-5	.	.	TGTGCCAGCAGCGTAGGTGGAGATAGCAATCAGCCCCAGCATTTT	CASSVGGDSNQPQHF
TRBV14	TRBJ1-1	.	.	TGTGCCAGCAGCCTAGCAGGGATGAACACTGAAGCTTTCTTT	CASSLAGMNTEAFF
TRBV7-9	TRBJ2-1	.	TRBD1	TGTGCCAGCAGCCCGCGCGCCGGGACAGGGGACAAGCAGTTCTTC	CASSPRAGTGDKQFF
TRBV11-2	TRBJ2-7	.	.	TGTGCCAGCAGCTTAGCCAGGGGAGCCTACGAGCAGTACTTC	CASSLARGAYEQYF
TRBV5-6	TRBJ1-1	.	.	TGTGCCAGCAGCTTGGGTTGGGGGGCGAATGAAGCTTTCTTT	CASSLGWGANEAFF
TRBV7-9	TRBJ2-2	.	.	TGTGCCAGCAGTGAGACGGGACAAAGCACCGGGGAGCTGTTTTTT	CASSETGQSTGELFF
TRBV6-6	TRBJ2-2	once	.	TGTGCCAGCAGTTACGAGGGACTGAACACCGGGGAGCTGTTTTTT	CASSYEGLNTGELFF
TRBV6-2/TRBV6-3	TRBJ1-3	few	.	TGTGCCAGCAGTTCCACTAACTCTGTATCTGGAAACACCATATATTTT	CASSSTNSVSGNTIYF
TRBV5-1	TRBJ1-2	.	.	TGCGCCAGCAGCTTGTCCCCAATGAGTGGCGGCTATGGCTACACCTTC	CASSLSPMSGGYGYTF
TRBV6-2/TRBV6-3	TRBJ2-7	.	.	TGTGCCAGCAGTTCGGACAGCCGGCCCGAGCAGTACTTC	CASSSDSRPEQYF
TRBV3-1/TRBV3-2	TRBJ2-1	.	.	TGTGCCAGCAGCCAACGGCGACAGTTTAGGGGTGAGCAGTTCTTC	CASSQRRQFRGEQFF
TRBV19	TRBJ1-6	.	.	TGTGCCAGTAGTATATCAACCTCACCCCTCCACTTT	CASSISTSPLHF
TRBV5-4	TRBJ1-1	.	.	TGTGCCAGCAGCAAGAAATTTCAGGGAAGGACTGAAGCTTTCTTT	CASSKKFQGRTEAFF
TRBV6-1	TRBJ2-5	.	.	TGTGCCAGCAGTGAAACCCCGTTTAGGCAGCAAGAGACCCAGTACTTC	CASSETPFRQQETQYF
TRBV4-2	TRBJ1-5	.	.	TGTGCCAGCAGCCAGTCGGCACAGGGCGGTCAGCCCCAGCATTTT	CASSQSAQGGQPQHF
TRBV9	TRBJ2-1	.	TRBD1	TGTGCCAGCAGCGTAGGACAGGGGTCCTACAATGAGCAGTTCTTC	CASSVGQGSYNEQFF
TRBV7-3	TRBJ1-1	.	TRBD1	TGTGCCAGCAGCTTGACAGGGGAGGTGAACACTGAAGCTTTCTTT	CASSLTGEVNTEAFF
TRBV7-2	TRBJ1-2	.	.	TGTGCCAGCAGCTCCATGTTCAGTAGTTACTATGGCTACACCTTC	CASSSMFSSYYGYTF
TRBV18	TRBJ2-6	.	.	TGTGCCAGCTCACCTCAGAGTTCCTCTGGGGCCAACGTCCTGACTTTC	CASSPQSSSGANVLTF
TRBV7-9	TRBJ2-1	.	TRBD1	TGTGCCAGCAGCCAAGTAATGGGACAGGGGGCTAGGAATGAGCAGTTCTTC	CASSQVMGQGARNEQFF
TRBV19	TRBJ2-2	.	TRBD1	TGTGCCAGTAGTATCAACTCGGGACAGGGTAACACCGGGGAGCTGTTTTTT	CASSINSGQGNTGELFF
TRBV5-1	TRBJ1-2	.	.	TGCGCCAGCAGCTCGGCAGGATATGGCTACACCTTC	CASSSAGYGYTF